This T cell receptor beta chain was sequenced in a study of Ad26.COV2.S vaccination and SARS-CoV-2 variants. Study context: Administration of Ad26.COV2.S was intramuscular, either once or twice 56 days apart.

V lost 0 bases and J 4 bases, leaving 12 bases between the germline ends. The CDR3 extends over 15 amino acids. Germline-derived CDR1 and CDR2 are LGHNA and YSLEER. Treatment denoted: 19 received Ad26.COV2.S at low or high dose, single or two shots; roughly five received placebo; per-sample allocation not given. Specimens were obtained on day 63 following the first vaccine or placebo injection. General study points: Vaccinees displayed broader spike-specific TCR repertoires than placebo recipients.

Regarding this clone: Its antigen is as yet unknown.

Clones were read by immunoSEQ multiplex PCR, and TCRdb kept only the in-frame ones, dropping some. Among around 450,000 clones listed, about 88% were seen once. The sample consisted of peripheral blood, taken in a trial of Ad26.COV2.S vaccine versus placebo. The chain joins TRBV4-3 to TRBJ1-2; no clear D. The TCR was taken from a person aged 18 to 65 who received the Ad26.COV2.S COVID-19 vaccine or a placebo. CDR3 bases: TGCGCCAGCAGCCAAGATGGCCACGTAAGCTATGGCTACACCTTC. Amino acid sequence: CASSQDGHVSYGYTF.